A single sample is the source of the 19 T cell receptor beta chains below, sequenced in a study of blood T cells in healthy people across ages. A second PCR of about 6 to 12 cycles used a sample-barcoded 5' primer and a J-beta primer mix. TCRdb redid the calling of the 5' RACE reads with MiXCR, one entry per CDR3 protein. The table includes approximately 760,000 distinct CDR3 sequences, approximately 25% detected once. This sample also appeared in a second study, on T cells of mothers and their children.

The sample was blood. The receptors derive from a boy aged 5-17 years in good health.

This clonotype turned up a few times. V and J are TRBV29-1 and TRBJ2-1; 10 bases map to TRBD2. J lost 7 bases, V lost 8 bases, and 5 bases had no gene match. Germline CDR1 reads SQVTM; CDR2 reads ANQGSEA. The CDR3 has 12 amino acids. CDR3 amino acids: CSYTLAGNEQFF. In nucleotides, the CDR3 is TGCAGCTATACACTAGCGGGAAATGAGCAGTTCTTC.

The chain carries TRBV13 and TRBJ2-3; TRBD2 matches at 8 bases. Germline V gives CDR1 PRHDT, CDR2 FYEKMQ (reference sequence). This CDR3 contains 14 residues. V shed 6 bases, J shed 2 bases, and the junction held 4 bases outside the gene matches. This CDR3 reads CASRKAGVTDTQYF. In DNA, the CDR3 is TGTGCCAGCAGAAAAGCGGGGGTCACAGATACGCAGTATTTT.

The V and J genes are TRBV4-2 and TRBJ1-5, with D unclear. Germline values: CDR1 LGHNA, CDR2 YNFKEQ. V was clipped by 0 bases and J by 0 bases, with 30 bases between them. The CDR3 is 23 residues long. Here the CDR3 reads CASSQDPTLPWKSTTDSNQPQHF. The CDR3 region has the DNA TGTGCCAGCAGCCAAGATCCTACCTTGCCGTGGAAGTCGACCACCGATAGCAATCAGCCCCAGCATTTT.

In its sample, this clonotype was seen a few times. The chain recombines TRBV4-1 with TRBJ2-5, with D perhaps TRBD2 (5 bases). V lost 4 bases to trimming and J lost 11 bases, with 20 bases between them. Germline assignment: CDR1 MGHRA and CDR2 YSYEKL. The CDR3 is 14 residues long. In DNA, the CDR3 is TGCGCCAGCAGCCCCCCGGAGAGGTTTGGGGAGCAGTACTTC. It yields the protein CASSPPERFGEQYF.

Many counts were recorded for this clonotype. This rearrangement joins TRBV28 to TRBJ2-7, with D hard to call. V gave up 6 bases and J gave up 2 bases, with 8 bases separating them. CDR3 size: 12 residues. The germline CDR1 and CDR2 sequences are MDHEN and SYDVKM. CDR3 residues: CASSPRAYEQYF. CDR3 nucleotides: TGTGCCAGCAGCCCAAGGGCCTACGAGCAGTACTTC.

This clonotype has just a few counts. The genes are TRBV7-9 and TRBJ2-5; D is possibly TRBD1 or TRBD2 (5 bases each). The end of the DNA fits TRBJ2-7 better, so the J call may be wrong. CDR1 and CDR2 (germline): SEHNR, FQNEAQ (reference sequence). This CDR3 comprises 12 residues. CDR3 amino acids: CASSRGDYEQYF. CDR3 DNA: TGTGCCAGCAGTAGAGGGGACTACGAGCAGTACTTC.

V gene TRBV20-1 combines with J gene TRBJ2-3; D is ambiguous. The germline gives CDR1 DFQATT, CDR2 SNEGSKA (reference sequence). The CDR3 has 14 residues. The germline V and J ends were trimmed by 1 base and 1 base, with 9 bases remaining between them. The DNA of the CDR3 is TGCAGTGCTAGAGTACTCAGCGGCACAGATACGCAGTATTTT. This codes for CSARVLSGTDTQYF.

To note about this clonotype: At one boundary the junction diverges from the germline segment, which might be a read error. V gene TRBV28 combines with J gene TRBJ1-4, with 7 bases identical to TRBD1. CDR1 is MDHEN, CDR2 SYDVKM, per germline. CDR3 length equals 14 residues. CDR3 protein: CAGSQDRILEKLFF. DNA for the CDR3: TGTGCCGGCAGTCAGGACAGGATCCTCGAAAAACTGTTTTTT.

The chain carries TRBV20-1 and TRBJ2-7, with 12 bases matching TRBD1. This CDR3 has 15 residues. With 3 bases clipped from V and 5 bases from J, the junction kept 8 bases outside the gene matches. Germline CDR1 reads DFQATT; CDR2 reads SNEGSKA (reference sequence). The CDR3 loop is CSARVFGTGGDEQYF. The CDR3 DNA is TGCAGTGCTAGGGTTTTCGGGACAGGGGGCGACGAGCAGTACTTC.

This clonotype was counted only a few times. This chain uses TRBV5-1 with TRBJ1-1; TRBD1 agrees at 7 bases. J lost 7 bases, V lost 3 bases, and 3 bases had no gene match. This CDR3 is 12 amino acids long. CDR1 is SGHRS and CDR2 is YFSETQ in the germline V gene. CDR3 bases: TGCGCCAGCAGCTGGGGGGACAGTGAAGCTTTCTTT. Encoded protein: CASSWGDSEAFF.

The chain couples TRBV29-1 to TRBJ1-4, with a possible D match to TRBD1 (6 bases). V shed 6 bases and J shed 5 bases, with 16 bases lying between them. CDR3 length equals 14 residues. From germline, CDR1 is SQVTM and CDR2 ANQGSEA. This CDR3 is CSVAGDGGNEKLFF. The DNA of the CDR3 is TGCAGCGTCGCAGGGGATGGGGGGAATGAAAAACTGTTTTTT.

The rearrangement uses TRBV6-6 and TRBJ2-5; 7 bases fit TRBD2. CDR1 and CDR2 from the germline V gene are MNHNY and SVGAGI (reference sequence). CDR3 length equals 15 residues. V lost 5 bases and J lost 1; bases outside the gene matches: 7. The CDR3 DNA follows: TGTGCCAGCAGTCTGGATTTAGCGGGCCAAGAGACCCAGTACTTC. Translation gives CASSLDLAGQETQYF.

There are a few counts of this clonotype. The chain couples TRBV6-6 to TRBJ2-3; TRBD2 is a possible D gene (5 bases). Trimming pared 5 bases from V and 0 bases from J, leaving 9 bases between. Germline V lookup: CDR1 MNHNY, CDR2 SVGAGI (reference sequence). There are 14 residues in the CDR3. The chain's CDR3 is CASSSGRSTDTQYF. Written as DNA, the CDR3 is TGTGCCAGCAGTAGCGGAAGGAGCACAGATACGCAGTATTTT.

This chain links TRBV3-1 with TRBJ2-1; 7 nucleotides match TRBD2. CDR3 size: 15 residues. Germline-derived CDR1 and CDR2 are LGHDT and YNNKEL (reference sequence). With V trimmed by 0 bases and J by 5 bases, 4 bases remained unmatched. The CDR3 sequence is CASSQDGLADNEQFF. The CDR3 DNA reads TGTGCCAGCAGCCAAGATGGGCTAGCGGACAATGAGCAGTTCTTC.

This clonotype was seen just once. The chain is built from TRBV7-9 and TRBJ2-4; 7 nucleotides align to TRBD1. J was trimmed by 2 bases and V by 0 bases; bases with no gene match: 1. The CDR3 is made up of 15 amino acids. Germline V gives CDR1 SEHNR, CDR2 FQNEAQ (reference sequence). The CDR3 coding sequence is TGTGCCAGCAGCTTAGCACAGGGGACCAAAAACATTCAGTACTTC. Translation gives CASSLAQGTKNIQYF.

V and J are TRBV28 and TRBJ2-1; TRBD1 matches at 9 bases. Per the germline V gene, CDR1 is MDHEN and CDR2 is SYDVKM. V was pared by 7 bases and J by 0 bases, with 10 bases of the junction left unmatched. CDR3 length: 17 amino acids. CDR3 loop: CASIRDRAGSSYNEQFF. The CDR3 bases are TGTGCCAGCATTCGGGACAGGGCGGGGAGCTCCTACAATGAGCAGTTCTTC.

The chain couples TRBV9 to TRBJ2-5, with D perhaps matching TRBD2 (5 bases). Trimming took off 4 bases at V and 4 bases at J, with 17 bases between the two ends. CDR3 length: 15 residues. Germline CDR1 is SGDLS and CDR2 is YYNGEE. The CDR3 nucleotides are TGTGCCAGCAGCCCCCACCCGGTTGGAGGAGAGACCCAGTACTTC. It translates to CASSPHPVGGETQYF. Filled out from reference TRBV9 and TRBJ2-5, the complete variable domain reads DSGVTQTPKHLITATGQRVTLRCSPRSGDLSVYWYQQSLDQGLQFLIQYYNGEERAKGNILERFSAQQFPDLHSELNLSSLELGDSALYFCASSPHPVGGETQYFGPGTRLLVL.

In this sample, this clonotype turned up a few times. V usage is TRBV28 and J usage is TRBJ1-3; TRBD1 matches at 12 bases. CDR1 is MDHEN and CDR2 is SYDVKM in the germline V gene. V lost 5 bases and J lost 4; bases outside the gene matches: 9. CDR3 length equals 17 residues. The CDR3 protein is CASSLGTGGGGGNTIYF. Here the CDR3 DNA reads TGTGCCAGCAGTCTAGGGACAGGGGGCGGTGGAGGAAACACCATATATTTT.

The J gene is TRBJ2-3, the V gene TRBV5-1; the match to TRBD2 covers 9 bases. CDR3 length: 16 residues. With 8 bases clipped from V and 5 bases from J, the junction kept 15 bases outside the gene matches. Germline values: CDR1 SGHRS, CDR2 YFSETQ. CDR3 nucleotides: TGCGCCAGTTCCCACCCAGTGCGGGGGGGCGAAGATACGCAGTATTTT. Translating gives CASSHPVRGGEDTQYF.